This T cell receptor beta chain is from a study of blood T cells in healthy people across ages. About the study: Template switching picked up about one barcoded beta molecule for each two T cells.

General study results and limits: PBMCs that were unsorted prevented a conclusive naive versus antigen-experienced comparison. The donors' CMV status was not determined, possibly confounding changes in expanded clonotypes.

Together with a sample-barcoded 5' primer, a J-beta primer mix was included in a second PCR lasting about 6 to 11 cycles. MiXCR, run by TCRdb on the 5' RACE reads, gives a single entry per CDR3 protein. The repertoire holds fewer than 800,000 distinct CDR3 sequences, about a third seen once, with about 16% in the top ten. This clonotype was observed at least ten times. The antigen remains unidentified. Relative to the germline gene, one junction end is altered; a read error may explain this. The length of the CDR3 is 13 residues. Germline assignment: CDR1 SGHRS and CDR2 YFSETQ. This clonotype was obtained from a woman of 80 years or more in good health. Sequencing was carried out using blood. This rearrangement joins TRBV5-1 to TRBJ2-1, with 9 nucleotides matching TRBD1. The CDR3 loop is CASSPTGGNEQFF. The DNA for the CDR3 is TGTGCTAGCAGCCCGACAGGGGGCAATGAGCAGTTCTTC.